This TCR beta chain comes out of a study of T cells after yellow fever vaccination. TCRdb recomputed calls from the 5' RACE reads with MiXCR, one row per CDR3 protein. This sample yields some 220,000 distinct CDR3 sequences, of which 2.5% to 3.5% are seen a single time; under 3.5% belongs to the top ten. Germline V gene data show CDR1 as SQVTM and CDR2 as ANQGSEA. The CDR3 has 13 residues. Between the trimmed V and J ends, which lost 7 bases and 5 bases, there was a span of 15 bases. This clonotype occurred many times. Sequencing used CD4+ T cells sorted from PBMCs, obtained 10 days after the yellow fever booster vaccination. The clonotype was recovered from a man between 18 and 35 years old who received the YFV17D yellow fever vaccine. The chain couples TRBV29-1 to TRBJ1-5; D is perhaps TRBD1 (5 bases). Here the CDR3 DNA reads TGCAGCGCTACCCTCGGGGGAGATCAGCCCCAGCATTTT. Protein: CSATLGGDQPQHF.